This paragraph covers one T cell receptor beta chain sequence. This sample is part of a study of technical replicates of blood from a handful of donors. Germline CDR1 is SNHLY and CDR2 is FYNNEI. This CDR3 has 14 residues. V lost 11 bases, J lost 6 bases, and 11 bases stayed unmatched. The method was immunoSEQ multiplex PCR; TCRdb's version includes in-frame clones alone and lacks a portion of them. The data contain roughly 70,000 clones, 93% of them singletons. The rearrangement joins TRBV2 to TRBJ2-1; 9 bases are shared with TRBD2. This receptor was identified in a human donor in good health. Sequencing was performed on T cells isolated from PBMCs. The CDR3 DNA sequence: TGTGCCGGGGATGCGGGAGGGCCTGGCAATGAGCAGTTCTTC. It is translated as CAGDAGGPGNEQFF.